This TCR beta chain was captured by sequencing in a study of cytotoxic CD8 clonotypes in ibrutinib-treated CLL. Findings and caveats of the study: The study found baseline clonality above age-matched healthy donors, tracking circulating CD8+ T-cell counts.

As to this clone: The target antigen is unknown.

This CDR3 is built from 13 residues. CDR1 SGHDT and CDR2 YYEEEE come from the germline V gene. The germline V and J ends were trimmed by 1 base and 5 bases, with 7 bases remaining between them. Using immunoSEQ multiplex PCR, the repertoire was profiled, and TCRdb retains in-frame clones only, with some absent. This table holds around 150,000 clones, 80% found once. Material: PBMCs, obtained after 36 months of ibrutinib treatment. The sequence was obtained from a human donor with chronic lymphocytic leukemia. The chain combines TRBV5-6 with TRBJ2-1; D is undetermined. CDR3 region: CASSLIAHNEQFF. In DNA, the CDR3 is TGTGCCAGCAGCTTGATCGCCCACAATGAGCAGTTCTTC. The entire variable domain, with the rest obtained from reference TRBV5-6 and TRBJ2-1, is as follows: DAGVTQSPTHLIKTRGQQVTLRCSPKSGHDTVSWYQQALGQGPQFIFQYYEEEERQRGNFPDRFSGHQFPNYSSELNVNALLLGDSALYLCASSLIAHNEQFFGPGTRLTVL.